This TCR beta chain is drawn from a study of identical twins. The CDR3 runs 15 residues. Between the trimmed V and J ends, which lost 0 bases and 6 bases, there was a span of 13 bases. Looked up from germline, CDR1 is SGDLS and CDR2 is YYNGEE. TCRdb independently ran MiXCR on the 5' RACE reads; one entry per CDR3 protein. The sample records about 240,000 distinct CDR3 sequences, roughly an eighth being singletons. Concerning this clonotype: No antigen is known for it.

Study-wide results and caveats: Models came in too low on out-of-frame TCR alpha sharing in monozygotic twins. Analyses of zero insertions could be partly confounded by invariant MAIT and iNKT cells. Insertions ran lower in abundant cord blood beta clonotypes, though not in memory repertoires.

This sample was also put to use in a study of yellow fever vaccine responses in identical twins. That study adds: Twins' T cell vaccine responses reportedly looked partly convergent, partly personalized.

This TCR was sampled from a woman under 30 in good health. The rearrangement links TRBV9 to TRBJ2-4, with D tentatively TRBD1 or TRBD2 (5 bases each). Sequenced: memory (CD45RO+) T cells sorted from blood. CDR3 sequence: CASSVEGDGSNIQYF. CDR3 in DNA: TGTGCCAGCAGCGTAGAAGGGGACGGATCAAACATTCAGTACTTC.